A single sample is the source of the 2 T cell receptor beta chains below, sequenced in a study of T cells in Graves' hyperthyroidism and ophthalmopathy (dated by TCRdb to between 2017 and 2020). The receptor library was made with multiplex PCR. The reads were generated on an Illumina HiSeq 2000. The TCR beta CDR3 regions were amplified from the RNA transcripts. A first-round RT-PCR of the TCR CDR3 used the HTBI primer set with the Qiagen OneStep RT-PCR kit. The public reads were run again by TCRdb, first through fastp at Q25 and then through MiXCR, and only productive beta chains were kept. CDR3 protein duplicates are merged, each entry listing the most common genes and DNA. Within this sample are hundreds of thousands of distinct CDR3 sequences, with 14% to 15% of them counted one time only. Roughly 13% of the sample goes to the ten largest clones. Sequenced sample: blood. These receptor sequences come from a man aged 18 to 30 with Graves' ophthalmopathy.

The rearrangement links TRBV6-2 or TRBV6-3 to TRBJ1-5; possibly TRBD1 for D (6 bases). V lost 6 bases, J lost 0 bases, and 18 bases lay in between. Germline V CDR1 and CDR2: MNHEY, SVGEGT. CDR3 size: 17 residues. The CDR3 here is CASSPFGGSASNQPQHF. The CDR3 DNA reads TGTGCCAGCAGCCCCTTCGGGGGCAGTGCTAGCAATCAGCCCCAGCATTTT.

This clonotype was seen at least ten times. CDR3: CASSPGSNTGELFF. Written as DNA, the CDR3 is TGTGCCAGCAGCCCGGGATCGAACACCGGGGAGCTGTTTTTT. The chain employs TRBV7-3 and TRBJ2-2; D possibly corresponds to TRBD2 (5 bases). Germline values: CDR1 SGHTA, CDR2 FQGTGA. This CDR3 is built from 14 residues. V shed 5 bases and J shed 0 bases, with 7 bases lying between them.